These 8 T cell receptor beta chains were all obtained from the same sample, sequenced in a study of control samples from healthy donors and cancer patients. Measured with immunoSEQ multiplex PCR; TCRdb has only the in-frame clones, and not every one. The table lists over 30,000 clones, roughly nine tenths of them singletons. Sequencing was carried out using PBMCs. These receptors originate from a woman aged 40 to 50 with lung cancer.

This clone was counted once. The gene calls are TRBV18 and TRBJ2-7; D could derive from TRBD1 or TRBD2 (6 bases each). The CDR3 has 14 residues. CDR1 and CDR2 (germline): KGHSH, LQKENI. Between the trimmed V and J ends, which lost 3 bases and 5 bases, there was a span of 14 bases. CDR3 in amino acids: CASSPRGERHEQYF. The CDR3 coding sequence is TGTGCCAGCTCACCTAGGGGGGAGAGGCACGAGCAGTACTTC.

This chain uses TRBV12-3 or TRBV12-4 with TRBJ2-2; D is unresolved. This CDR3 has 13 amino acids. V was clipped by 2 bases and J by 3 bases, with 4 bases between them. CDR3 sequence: CASSLLYTGELFF. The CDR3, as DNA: TGTGCCAGCAGTTTACTCTACACCGGGGAGCTGTTTTTT.

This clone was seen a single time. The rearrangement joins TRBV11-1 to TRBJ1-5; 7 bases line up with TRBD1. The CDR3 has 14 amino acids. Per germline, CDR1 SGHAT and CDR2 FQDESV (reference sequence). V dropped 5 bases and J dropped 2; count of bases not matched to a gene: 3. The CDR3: CASSPGTGNQPQHF. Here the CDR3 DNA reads TGTGCCAGCAGCCCGGGGACAGGCAATCAGCCCCAGCATTTT.

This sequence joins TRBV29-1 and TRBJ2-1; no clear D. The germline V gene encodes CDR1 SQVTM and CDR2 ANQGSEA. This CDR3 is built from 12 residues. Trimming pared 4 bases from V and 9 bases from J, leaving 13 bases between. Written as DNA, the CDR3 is TGCAGCGTTGCCCAGTCGAGGAGTGAGCAGTTCTTC. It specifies CSVAQSRSEQFF.

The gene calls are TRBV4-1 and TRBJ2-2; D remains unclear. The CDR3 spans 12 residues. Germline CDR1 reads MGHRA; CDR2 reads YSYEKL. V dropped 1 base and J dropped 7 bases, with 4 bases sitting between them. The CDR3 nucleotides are TGCGCCAGCAGCCAAGGGTTCGGGGAGCTGTTTTTT. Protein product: CASSQGFGELFF.

The CDR3 loop reads CASSSSLAGALREQYF. In DNA form, the CDR3 reads TGTGCCAGCAGCTCAAGCCTAGCGGGGGCCCTTCGAGAGCAGTACTTC. The chain employs TRBV5-5 and TRBJ2-7; 10 bases are shared with TRBD2. Germline V gene data show CDR1 as SGHKS and CDR2 as YYEKEE (reference sequence). V gave up 3 bases and J gave up 7 bases; unmatched junction bases: 13. The CDR3 covers 16 residues.

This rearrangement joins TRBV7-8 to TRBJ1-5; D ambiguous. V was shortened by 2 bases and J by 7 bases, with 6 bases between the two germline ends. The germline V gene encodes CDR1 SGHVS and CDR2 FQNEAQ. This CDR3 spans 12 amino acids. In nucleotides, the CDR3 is TGTGCCAGCAGCTTACTCACGCAGCCCCAGCATTTT. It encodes CASSLLTQPQHF.

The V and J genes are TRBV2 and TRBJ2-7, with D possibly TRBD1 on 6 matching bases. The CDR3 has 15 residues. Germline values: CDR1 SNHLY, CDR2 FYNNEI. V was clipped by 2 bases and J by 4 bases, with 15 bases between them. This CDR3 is CASSERPQGTYEQYF. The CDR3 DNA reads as TGTGCCAGCAGTGAACGCCCCCAGGGGACGTACGAGCAGTACTTC.